The sequence of this TCR beta chain was determined in a study of early T cells in non-severe SARS-CoV-2 infection. Study information: Chains were not paired, and sequencing was done on bulk RNA from unsorted whole blood. Study-level findings and limits: VDJdb-based annotation leaned toward anti-spike CD8 responses and missed private and CD4 specificities.

CDR3 length equals 13 residues. Germline CDR1 is DFQATT and CDR2 is SNEGSKA (reference sequence). V lost 5 bases and J lost 1; bases outside the gene matches: 4. Tagging with unique molecular identifiers was applied to individual cDNA molecules. TCRdb analysed the 5' RACE reads with MiXCR anew, one entry per CDR3 protein. The table lists about 63,000 distinct CDR3 sequences, roughly 13% of them singletons, with approximately 4.7% in the top ten. Worth noting for this clonotype: Its antigen remains unknown.

This TCR came from an adult who was a healthcare worker with PCR-confirmed SARS-CoV-2 infection or an uninfected control (not recorded which). Sequencing input: whole blood. The genes are TRBV20-1 and TRBJ1-2; 7 positions match TRBD1. The CDR3 spells CSAPTGNNYGYTF. The CDR3 nucleotides read TGCAGTGCTCCGACAGGGAATAACTATGGCTACACCTTC.